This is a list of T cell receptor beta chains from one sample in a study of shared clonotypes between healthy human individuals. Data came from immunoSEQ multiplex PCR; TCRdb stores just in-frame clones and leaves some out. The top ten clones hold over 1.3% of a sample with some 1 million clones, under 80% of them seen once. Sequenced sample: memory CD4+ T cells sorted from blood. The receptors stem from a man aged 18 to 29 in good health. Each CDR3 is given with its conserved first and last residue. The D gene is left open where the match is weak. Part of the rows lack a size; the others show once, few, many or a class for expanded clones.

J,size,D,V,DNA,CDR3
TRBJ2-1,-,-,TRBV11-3,TGTGCCAGCAGCTCGGGACACACAAACAATGAGCAGTTCTTC,CASSSGHTNNEQFF
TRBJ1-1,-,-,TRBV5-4,TGTGCCAGCAGAACGGACTTAGGGAACACTGAAGCTTTCTTT,CASRTDLGNTEAFF
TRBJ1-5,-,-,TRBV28,TGTGCCAGCAGTTTTCGGCCAGGAGGGGGGGATCAGCCCCAGCATTTT,CASSFRPGGGDQPQHF
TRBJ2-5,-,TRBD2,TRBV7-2,TGTGCCAGCAGCCTCGGACTAGCGGGAGGAGAAGAGACCCAGTACTTC,CASSLGLAGGEETQYF
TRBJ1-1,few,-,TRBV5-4,TGTGCCAGCAGCTTGGCCCGTAGGGGAGAAGCTTTCTTT,CASSLARRGEAFF
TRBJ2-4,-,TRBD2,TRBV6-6,TGTGCCAGCAGACCGGGACTAGGGGCCATTCAGTACTTC,CASRPGLGAIQYF
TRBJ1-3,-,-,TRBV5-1,TGCGCCAGCAGCTCGACCGGTTCTGGAAACACCATATATTTT,CASSSTGSGNTIYF
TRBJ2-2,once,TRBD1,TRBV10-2,TGCGCCAGCAGCCGACAGGGGAACGCCGGGGAGCTGTTTTTT,CASSRQGNAGELFF
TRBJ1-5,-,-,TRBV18,TGTGCCAGCTCACCACCGAAGGATCCCCATCCACCCCAACTAAATCAGCCCCAGCATTTT,CASSPPKDPHPPQLNQPQHF
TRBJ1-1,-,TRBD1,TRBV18,TGTGCCAGCTCGTCGACAGGGTTCACTGAAGCTTTCTTT,CASSSTGFTEAFF
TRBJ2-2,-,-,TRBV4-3,TGCGCCAGCAGCCGTACCGGGACGGTCGGCACCGGGGAGCTGTTTTTT,CASSRTGTVGTGELFF
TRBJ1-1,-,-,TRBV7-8,TGTGCCAGCAGCAGGCCCAAGAAGGATGCGAACACTGAAGCTTTCTTT,CASSRPKKDANTEAFF
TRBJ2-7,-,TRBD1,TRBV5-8,TGTGCCAGCAGCTTACAGGGGTTTCTCGACGAGCAGTACTTC,CASSLQGFLDEQYF
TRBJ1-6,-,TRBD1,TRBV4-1,TGCGCCAGCAGAACCCCGGGACAGGGGGCCAATAATTCACCCCTCCACTTT,CASRTPGQGANNSPLHF
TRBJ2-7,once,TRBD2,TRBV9,TGTGCCAGCAGCGCTCGCGCCGGGACTACCGAGCAGTACTTC,CASSARAGTTEQYF
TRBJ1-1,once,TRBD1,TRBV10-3,TGTGCCATCAGTCCGGACAGGGCGAACACTGAAGCTTTCTTT,CAISPDRANTEAFF
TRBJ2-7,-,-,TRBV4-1,TGCGCCAGCAGCCAGGACGGAAACCACTACGAGCAGTACTTC,CASSQDGNHYEQYF
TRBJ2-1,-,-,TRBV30,TGTGCCTGGATGGGTCGGGGTGAGCAGTTCTTC,CAWMGRGEQFF
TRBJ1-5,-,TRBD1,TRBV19,TGTGCCAGTAGTCCGGACAGGAATCAGCCCCAGCATTTT,CASSPDRNQPQHF
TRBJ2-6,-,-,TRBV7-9,TGTGCCAGCAGCCGAGAATCTGGGGCCAACGTCCTGACTTTC,CASSRESGANVLTF
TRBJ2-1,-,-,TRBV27,TGTGCCAGCAGTTTAACCGGGGGCCCCTACAATGAGCAGTTCTTC,CASSLTGGPYNEQFF
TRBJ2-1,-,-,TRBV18,TGTGCCAGCTCACCACCGAATAGGCAAATAGAGCAGTTCTTC,CASSPPNRQIEQFF
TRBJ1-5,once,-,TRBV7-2,TGTGCCAGCAGCTGGACCGGGACCGTGAGCAATCAGCCCCAGCATTTT,CASSWTGTVSNQPQHF
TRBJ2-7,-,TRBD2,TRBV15,TGTGCCACCAGCAGAGGGGGAGCGGGGGCCTACGAGCAGTACTTC,CATSRGGAGAYEQYF
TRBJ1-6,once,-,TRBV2,TGTGCCAGCAGTGAATCAGCTCATAATTCACCCCTCCACTTT,CASSESAHNSPLHF
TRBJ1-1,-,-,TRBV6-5,TGTGCCAGCAGTTACGATCCCTTCCTCCCGGCTTTCTTT,CASSYDPFLPAFF
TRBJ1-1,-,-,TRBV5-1,TGCGCCAGCAGCTTGACAACAGGGAACACTGAAGCTTTCTTT,CASSLTTGNTEAFF
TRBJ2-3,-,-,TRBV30,TGTGCCTGGAGACGGAATTGGAACAGTCAGTATTTT,CAWRRNWNSQYF
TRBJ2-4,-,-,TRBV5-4,TGTGCCAGCAGCTTGGCTTTTAGTCAAAACATTCAGTACTTC,CASSLAFSQNIQYF
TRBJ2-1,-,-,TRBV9,TGTGCCAGCAGTGCCTCTAGTGGAGAGCAGTTCTTC,CASSASSGEQFF
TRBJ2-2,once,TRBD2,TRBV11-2,TGTGCCAGCAGCTTAGTACCTAGCGGGAAGAACACCGGGGAGCTGTTTTTT,CASSLVPSGKNTGELFF
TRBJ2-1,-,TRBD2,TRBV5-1,TGCGCCAGCAGTGTACTAGCGGGGGGGCACGATGAGCAGTTCTTC,CASSVLAGGHDEQFF
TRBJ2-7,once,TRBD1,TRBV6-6,TGTGCCAGCAGTCGGGGCACAGGGGGTGGCTTCGAGCAGTACTTC,CASSRGTGGGFEQYF
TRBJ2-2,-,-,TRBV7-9,TGTGCCAGCAGCCTGGGGGGACTCCACACCGGGGAGCTGTTTTTT,CASSLGGLHTGELFF
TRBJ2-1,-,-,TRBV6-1,TGTGCCAGCAGTGAAACCCCGACCCAAGGAGATGAGCAGTTCTTC,CASSETPTQGDEQFF
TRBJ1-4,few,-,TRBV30,TGTGCCTGGAGGCCCTCCTCCTGGGAAAAACTGTTTTTT,CAWRPSSWEKLFF
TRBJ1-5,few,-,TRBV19,TGTGCCAGTAGTCCCCAGATTTATCAGCCCCAGCATTTT,CASSPQIYQPQHF
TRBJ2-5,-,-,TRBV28,TGTGCCAGCAGTTTCGCGGGACCTCAGCAAGAGACCCAGTACTTC,CASSFAGPQQETQYF
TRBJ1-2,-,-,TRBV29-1,TGCAGCGTTGTGAGATCTAACTATGGCTACACCTTC,CSVVRSNYGYTF
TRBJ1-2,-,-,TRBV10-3,TGTGCCATCAGTGTAGGGACCGGCTACACCTTC,CAISVGTGYTF
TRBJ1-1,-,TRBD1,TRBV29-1,TGCAGCGTAGGGCGTTTAAGGACAGGGGGCCTGAACACTGAAGCTTTCTTT,CSVGRLRTGGLNTEAFF